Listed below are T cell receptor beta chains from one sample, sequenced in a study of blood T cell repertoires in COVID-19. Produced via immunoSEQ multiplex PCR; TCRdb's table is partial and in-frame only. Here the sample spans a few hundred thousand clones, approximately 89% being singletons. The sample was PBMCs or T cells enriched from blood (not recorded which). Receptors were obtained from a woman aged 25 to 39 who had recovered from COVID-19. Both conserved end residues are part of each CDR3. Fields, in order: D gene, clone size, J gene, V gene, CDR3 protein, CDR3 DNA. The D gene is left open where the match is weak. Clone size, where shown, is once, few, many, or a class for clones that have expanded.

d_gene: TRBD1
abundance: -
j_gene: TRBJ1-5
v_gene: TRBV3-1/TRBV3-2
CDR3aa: CASSLGQGSYQPQHF
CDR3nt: TGTGCCAGCAGCTTGGGACAGGGAAGTTATCAGCCCCAGCATTTT

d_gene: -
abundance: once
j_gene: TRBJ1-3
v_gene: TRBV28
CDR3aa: CASSLRQGGNTIYF
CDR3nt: TGTGCCAGCAGTTTACGTCAGGGAGGAAACACCATATATTTT

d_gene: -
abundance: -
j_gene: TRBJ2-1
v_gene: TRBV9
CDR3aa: CASSVLTASYNEQFF
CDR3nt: TGTGCCAGCAGCGTTTTGACAGCCTCCTACAATGAGCAGTTCTTC

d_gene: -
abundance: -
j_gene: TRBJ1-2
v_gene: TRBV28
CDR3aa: CATMIQQGLYGYTF
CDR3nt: TGTGCCACCATGATACAACAGGGCCTCTATGGCTACACCTTC

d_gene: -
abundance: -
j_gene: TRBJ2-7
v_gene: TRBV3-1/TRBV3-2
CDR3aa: CASSQGVLAQYF
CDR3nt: TGTGCCAGCAGCCAAGGTGTCCTGGCGCAGTACTTC

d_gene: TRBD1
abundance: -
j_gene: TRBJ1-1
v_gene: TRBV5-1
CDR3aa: CASSLGLGQQEAFF
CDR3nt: TGCGCCAGCAGCTTGGGATTGGGACAGCAAGAAGCTTTCTTT

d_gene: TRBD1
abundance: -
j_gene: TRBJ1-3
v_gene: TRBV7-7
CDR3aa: CASSLVRDRGQKNTIYF
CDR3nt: TGTGCTAGCAGCTTAGTACGGGACAGGGGCCAGAAAAACACCATATATTTT

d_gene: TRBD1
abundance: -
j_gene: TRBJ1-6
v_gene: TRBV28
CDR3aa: CASYSVLLGQGASPLHF
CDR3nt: TGTGCCAGCTATTCGGTATTGCTGGGACAGGGTGCCTCACCCCTCCACTTT

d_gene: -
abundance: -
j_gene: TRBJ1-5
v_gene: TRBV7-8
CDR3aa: CASSLRRDQPQHF
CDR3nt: TGTGCCAGCAGCTTAAGGCGGGATCAGCCCCAGCATTTT

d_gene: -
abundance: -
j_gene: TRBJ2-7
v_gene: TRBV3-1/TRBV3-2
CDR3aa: CASSQPPGLGGSYEQYF
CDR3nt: TGTGCCAGCAGCCAACCCCCAGGACTCGGTGGGTCCTACGAGCAGTACTTC

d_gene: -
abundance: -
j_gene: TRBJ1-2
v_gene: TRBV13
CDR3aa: CASSLGNGNYGYTF
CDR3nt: TGTGCCAGCAGCTTGGGTAACGGGAACTATGGCTACACCTTC

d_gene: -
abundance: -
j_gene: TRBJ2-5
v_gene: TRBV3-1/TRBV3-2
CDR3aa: CASSQLGGQETQYF
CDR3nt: TGTGCCAGCAGCCAACTAGGAGGCCAAGAGACCCAGTACTTC

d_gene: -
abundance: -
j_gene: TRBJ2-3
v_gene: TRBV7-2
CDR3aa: CASSFLASDTQYF
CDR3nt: TGTGCCAGCAGCTTTTTGGCTTCAGATACGCAGTATTTT

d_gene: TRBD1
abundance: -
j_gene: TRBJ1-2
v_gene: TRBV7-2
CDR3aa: CASSLWTGEFFVGYTF
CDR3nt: TGTGCCAGCAGCTTGTGGACAGGGGAGTTTTTCGTTGGCTACACCTTC

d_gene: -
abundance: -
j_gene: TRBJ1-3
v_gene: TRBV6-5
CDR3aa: CASKVNGYGNTIYF
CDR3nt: TGTGCCAGCAAAGTGAACGGGTACGGAAACACCATATATTTT

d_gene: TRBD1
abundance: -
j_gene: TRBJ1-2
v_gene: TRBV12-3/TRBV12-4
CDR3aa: CASSPGTEYGYTF
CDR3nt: TGTGCCAGCAGTCCCGGGACAGAATATGGCTACACCTTC

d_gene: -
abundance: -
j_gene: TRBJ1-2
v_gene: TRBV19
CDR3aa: CASSIQGSAYGYTF
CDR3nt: TGTGCCAGTAGCATCCAGGGTTCGGCCTATGGCTACACCTTC

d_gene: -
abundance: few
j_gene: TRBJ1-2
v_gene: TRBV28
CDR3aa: CALRQLYGYTF
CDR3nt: TGTGCCCTCAGACAGCTCTATGGCTACACCTTC

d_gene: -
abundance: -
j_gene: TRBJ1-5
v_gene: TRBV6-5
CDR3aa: CASRGAGNQPQHF
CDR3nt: TGTGCCAGCAGGGGGGCTGGCAATCAGCCCCAGCATTTT

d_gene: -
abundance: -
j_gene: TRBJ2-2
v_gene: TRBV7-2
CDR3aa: CASSLGQPNTGELFF
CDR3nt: TGTGCCAGCAGCTTAGGGCAACCGAACACCGGGGAGCTGTTTTTT

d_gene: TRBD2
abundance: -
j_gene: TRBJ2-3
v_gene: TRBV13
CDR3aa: CASSYGTSGGAGTDTQYF
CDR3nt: TGTGCCAGCAGCTACGGGACTAGCGGGGGCGCCGGCACAGATACGCAGTATTTT

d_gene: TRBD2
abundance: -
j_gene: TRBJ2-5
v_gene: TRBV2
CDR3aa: CASSAVGGETQYF
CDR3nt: TGTGCCAGCAGTGCGGTCGGGGGGGAGACCCAGTACTTC

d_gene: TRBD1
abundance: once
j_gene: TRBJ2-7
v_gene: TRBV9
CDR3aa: CASSVGTGAGYEQYF
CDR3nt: TGTGCCAGCAGCGTAGGGACAGGGGCGGGCTACGAGCAGTACTTC

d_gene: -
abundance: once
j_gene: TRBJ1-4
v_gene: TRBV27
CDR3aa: CASSHTGATNEKLFF
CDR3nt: TGTGCCAGCAGTCATACAGGCGCAACTAATGAAAAACTGTTTTTT

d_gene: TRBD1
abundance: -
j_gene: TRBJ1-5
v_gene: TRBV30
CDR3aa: CAWSQGDGNQPQHF
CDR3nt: TGTGCCTGGAGCCAGGGGGATGGCAATCAGCCCCAGCATTTT

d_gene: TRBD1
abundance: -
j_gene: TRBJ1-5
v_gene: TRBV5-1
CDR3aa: CANKQGNQPQHF
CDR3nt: TGCGCCAACAAACAGGGGAATCAGCCCCAGCATTTT

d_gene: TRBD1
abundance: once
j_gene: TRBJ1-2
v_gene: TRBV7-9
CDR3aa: CASLMGQGYGYTF
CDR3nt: TGTGCCAGCCTAATGGGACAGGGGTATGGCTACACCTTC

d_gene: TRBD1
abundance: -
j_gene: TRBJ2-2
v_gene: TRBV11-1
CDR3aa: CASRIGDRADTGELFF
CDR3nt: TGTGCCAGCCGTATCGGGGACAGGGCTGACACCGGGGAGCTGTTTTTT

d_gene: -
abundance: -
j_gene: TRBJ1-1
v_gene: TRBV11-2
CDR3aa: CASSPYRGPNTEAFF
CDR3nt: TGTGCCAGCAGCCCATATCGGGGTCCGAACACTGAAGCTTTCTTT

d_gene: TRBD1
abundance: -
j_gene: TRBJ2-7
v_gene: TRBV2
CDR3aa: CASQIRGTGYEQYF
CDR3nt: TGTGCCAGCCAAATCAGGGGGACGGGGTACGAGCAGTACTTC

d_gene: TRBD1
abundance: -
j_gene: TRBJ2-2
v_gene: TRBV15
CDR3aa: CATSSDTGTGSGELFF
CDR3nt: TGTGCCACCAGCAGTGATACCGGGACAGGGTCCGGGGAGCTGTTTTTT

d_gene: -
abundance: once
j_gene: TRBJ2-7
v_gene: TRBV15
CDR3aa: CATSGNYEQYF
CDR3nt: TGTGCCACCTCGGGAAATTACGAGCAGTACTTC

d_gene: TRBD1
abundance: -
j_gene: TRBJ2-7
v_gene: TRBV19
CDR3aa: CATSGTGGGEQYF
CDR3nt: TGTGCCACCTCCGGGACAGGGGGCGGCGAGCAGTACTTC

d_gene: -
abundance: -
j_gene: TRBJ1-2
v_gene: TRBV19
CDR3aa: CASSPTQIHYGYTF
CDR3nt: TGTGCCAGTAGTCCAACCCAGATTCACTATGGCTACACCTTC

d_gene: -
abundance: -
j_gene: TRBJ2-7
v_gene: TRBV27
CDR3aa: CASSLSGLNSYEQYF
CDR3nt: TGTGCCAGCAGTTTATCCGGACTCAACTCCTACGAGCAGTACTTC

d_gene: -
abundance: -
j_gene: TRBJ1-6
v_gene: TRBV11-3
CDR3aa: CASSLGQDSPLHF
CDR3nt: TGTGCCAGCAGCTTAGGACAGGATTCACCCCTCCACTTT

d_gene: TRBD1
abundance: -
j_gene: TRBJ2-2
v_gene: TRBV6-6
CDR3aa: CASGPPRGLTGELFF
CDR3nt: TGTGCCAGCGGCCCCCCCAGGGGGCTCACCGGGGAGCTGTTTTTT

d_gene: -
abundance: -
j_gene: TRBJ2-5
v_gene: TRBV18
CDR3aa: CASSPIQETQYF
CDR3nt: TGTGCCAGCTCACCAATACAAGAGACCCAGTACTTC

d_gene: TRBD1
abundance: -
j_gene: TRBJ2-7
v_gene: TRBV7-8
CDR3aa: CASSPPGQHSYEQYF
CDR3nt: TGTGCCAGCAGCCCACCGGGACAGCACTCCTACGAGCAGTACTTC

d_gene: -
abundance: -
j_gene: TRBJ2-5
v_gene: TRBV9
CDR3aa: CASSVVGHGIQETQYF
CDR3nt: TGTGCCAGCAGCGTAGTGGGACACGGGATTCAAGAGACCCAGTACTTC

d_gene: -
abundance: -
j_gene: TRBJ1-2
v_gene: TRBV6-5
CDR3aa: CASRWRQFPYGYTF
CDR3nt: TGTGCCAGCAGGTGGCGACAGTTCCCTTATGGCTACACCTTC

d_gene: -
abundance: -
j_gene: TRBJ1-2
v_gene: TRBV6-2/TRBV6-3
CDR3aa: CASSYDSGYGYTF
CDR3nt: TGTGCCAGCAGTTATGACAGTGGCTATGGCTACACCTTC

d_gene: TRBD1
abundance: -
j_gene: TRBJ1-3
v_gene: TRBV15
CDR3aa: CATSRQGETSGNTIYF
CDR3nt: TGTGCCACCAGCAGACAGGGGGAAACCTCTGGAAACACCATATATTTT

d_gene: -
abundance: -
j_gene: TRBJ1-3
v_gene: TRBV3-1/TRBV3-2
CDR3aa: CASSHLGIGRGNTIYF
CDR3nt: TGTGCCAGCAGCCACCTTGGTATCGGGAGGGGAAACACCATATATTTT

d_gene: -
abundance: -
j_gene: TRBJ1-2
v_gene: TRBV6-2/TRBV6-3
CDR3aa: CASSYNRETLDYGYTF
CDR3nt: TGTGCCAGCAGTTACAATCGGGAGACGCTCGACTATGGCTACACCTTC

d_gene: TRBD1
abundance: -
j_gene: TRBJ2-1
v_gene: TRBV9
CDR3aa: CASSTPGTGSYNEQFF
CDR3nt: TGTGCCAGCAGCACCCCCGGGACAGGGTCCTACAATGAGCAGTTCTTC

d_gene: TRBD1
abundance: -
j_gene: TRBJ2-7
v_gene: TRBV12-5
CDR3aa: CASGTRQGIYEQYF
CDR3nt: TGTGCTAGTGGTACCAGACAGGGGATCTACGAGCAGTACTTC

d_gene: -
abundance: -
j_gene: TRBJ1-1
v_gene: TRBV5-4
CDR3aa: CASSSYRDVVTEAFF
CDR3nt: TGTGCCAGCAGCTCGTACAGGGATGTGGTAACTGAAGCTTTCTTT

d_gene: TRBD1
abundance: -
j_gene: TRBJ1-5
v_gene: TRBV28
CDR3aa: CASSRDRSNQPQHF
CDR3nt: TGTGCCAGCAGTCGGGACAGGAGCAATCAGCCCCAGCATTTT

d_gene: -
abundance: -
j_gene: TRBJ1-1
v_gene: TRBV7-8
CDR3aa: CASSLINIQGMTEAFF
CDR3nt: TGTGCCAGCAGCTTAATAAACATACAGGGAATGACTGAAGCTTTCTTT

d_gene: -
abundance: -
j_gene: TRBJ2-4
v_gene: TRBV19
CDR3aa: CASIRVGENIQYF
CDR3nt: TGTGCCAGTATCAGGGTTGGAGAAAACATTCAGTACTTC

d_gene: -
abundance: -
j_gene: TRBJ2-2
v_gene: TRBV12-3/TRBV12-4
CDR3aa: CASSQVHGELFF
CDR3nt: TGTGCCAGCAGTCAGGTACACGGGGAGCTGTTTTTT

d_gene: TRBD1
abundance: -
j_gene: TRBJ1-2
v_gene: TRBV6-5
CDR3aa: CASSYGDRVGYTF
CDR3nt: TGTGCCAGCAGTTACGGGGACAGGGTAGGCTACACCTTC